The 21 T cell receptor beta chains reported below all come from one sample, sequenced in a study of metastatic and nonmetastatic thyroid tumors. Thyroid surgery had not been preceded by any treatment in any patient. With MiXCR, TCRdb called clones anew from the PCR reads. The sample has over 10,000 clones, over 20% seen once. The sample comprised tumor tissue. These receptors originate from a female donor with papillary thyroid cancer or a benign thyroid nodule (not recorded which). Some clones in this sample may be carry-over from other donors' samples.

At least ten counts were recorded for this clone. This chain links TRBV20-1 with TRBJ1-4; tentative D call: TRBD1 (6 bases). The CDR3 has 15 amino acids. V lost 5 bases to trimming and J lost 1 base, with 14 bases between them. The germline gives CDR1 DFQATT, CDR2 SNEGSKA (reference sequence). CDR3 in amino acids: CSAPRGARTNEKLFF. The DNA for the CDR3 is TGCAGTGCTCCCAGGGGAGCAAGAACTAATGAAAAACTGTTTTTT.

The sample holds many counts of this clone. This could be a read error, since a much larger clone is one nucleotide away. The same CDR3 can be traced to other DNA sequences in this sample. The chain couples TRBV12-3 or TRBV12-4 to TRBJ2-1; the match to TRBD1 covers 9 bases. V trimming: 9 bases; J trimming: 9 bases; junction bases outside the gene matches: 12. The CDR3 is 14 amino acids. The CDR3 loop reads CASNLQQGAVEQFF. CDR3 coding DNA: TGTGCCAGTAATCTCCAACAGGGGGCGGTTGAGCAGTTCTTC.

This clone was counted at least ten times. This rearrangement joins TRBV7-6 to TRBJ1-1, with D perhaps TRBD1 (5 bases). The germline V gene encodes CDR1 SGHVS and CDR2 FNYEAQ. The CDR3 is 15 residues long. Trimming pared 1 base from V and 5 bases from J, leaving 14 bases between. CDR3 region: CASSLEIPPGTEAFF. The CDR3 DNA follows: TGTGCCAGCAGCTTAGAGATCCCCCCAGGGACTGAAGCTTTCTTT.

This clone has ten or more counts. The V and J genes are TRBV5-1 and TRBJ2-7, with 11 bases identical to TRBD2. The germline V gene has CDR1 SGHRS and CDR2 YFSETQ. This CDR3 spans 14 amino acids. Unmatched junction bases numbered 0, after V lost 1 base and J lost 3 bases. The CDR3: CASSLTSGSYEQYF. CDR3 sequence (DNA): TGCGCCAGCAGCTTGACTAGCGGGAGCTACGAGCAGTACTTC.

The table lists this clone with many counts. Being one base from a much bigger clone, this may be a read error. CDR3 bases: TGTGCCTGCAAAACCTGGGTGGGGCAGAGCTCCTACAATGAGCAGTTCTTC. This codes for CACKTWVGQSSYNEQFF. The V and J genes are TRBV27 and TRBJ2-1, with D perhaps TRBD1 (5 bases). Germline lookup yields CDR1 MNHEY and CDR2 SMNVEV (reference sequence). Trimming pared 11 bases from V and 0 bases from J, leaving 23 bases between. CDR3 size: 17 residues.

This clone is medium-sized. The J gene is TRBJ1-2, the V gene TRBV6-1; no firm D call. V was trimmed by 0 bases and J by 5 bases, leaving 7 bases between them. Germline assignment: CDR1 MNHNS and CDR2 SASEGT. This CDR3 comprises 13 residues. Here the CDR3 DNA reads TGTGCCAGCAGTGAAGCGGCTGCTTATGGCTACACCTTC. Translated: CASSEAAAYGYTF.

J is TRBJ2-7 and V is TRBV11-2, with 10 nucleotides matching TRBD2. The germline CDR1 and CDR2 sequences are SGHAT and FQNNGV. CDR3 length: 14 residues. Trimming at V came to 3 bases and at J to 6 bases, leaving 5 bases not matched to a gene. CDR3 amino acids: CASSLEGLATEQYF. CDR3 in DNA: TGTGCCAGCAGCTTGGAGGGACTAGCGACCGAGCAGTACTTC.

In its sample, this clone is medium-sized. The gene calls are TRBV6-1 and TRBJ2-4, with a weak D call TRBD1 (6 bases). Germline lookup yields CDR1 MNHNS and CDR2 SASEGT. CDR3 size: 15 residues. Between the trimmed V and J ends, which lost 2 bases and 2 bases, there was a span of 10 bases. Here the CDR3 DNA reads TGTGCCAGCAGTGAAAACAGGGAGACCAAAAACATTCAGTACTTC. This encodes CASSENRETKNIQYF.

This clone was detected only a few times. V and J are TRBV6-5 and TRBJ2-1, with D perhaps assigned TRBD1 or TRBD2 (5 bases each). CDR3 length: 14 amino acids. Germline V lookup: CDR1 MNHEY, CDR2 SVGAGI. V gave up 2 bases and J gave up 6 bases, with 11 bases separating them. The CDR3 is CASSYPGTSNEQFF. Written as DNA, the CDR3 is TGTGCCAGCAGTTACCCAGGGACCTCCAATGAGCAGTTCTTC.

V is TRBV7-6 and J is TRBJ2-1; perhaps TRBD1 as D (5 bases). Looked up from germline, CDR1 is SGHVS and CDR2 is FNYEAQ. V was cut by 5 bases and J by 8 bases, with 25 bases left in between. The CDR3 loop spans 17 amino acids. CDR3 nucleotide sequence: TGTGCCAGCAGCCTGATCGGAGAGAGACAGATTGGCTATGAGCAGTTCTTC. Protein: CASSLIGERQIGYEQFF.

This clone counts as medium-sized (0.01 to 0.1%). This chain connects TRBV12-3 or TRBV12-4 to TRBJ2-7, with a weak D call TRBD2 (7 bases). V gave up 3 bases and J gave up 7 bases, with 13 bases separating them. The CDR3 contains 13 residues. The CDR3 DNA reads as TGTGCCAGCAGTTTGGGGGGGGCTTGGGAGCAGTACTTC. Protein: CASSLGGAWEQYF.

This clone was seen ten or more times. The chain combines TRBV20-1 with TRBJ1-5; D unclear. This CDR3 has 12 residues. Germline loops: CDR1 DFQATT, CDR2 SNEGSKA (reference sequence). V was clipped by 3 bases and J by 0 bases, with 3 bases between them. The CDR3 region is CSASSSNQPQHF. The CDR3 DNA is TGCAGTGCTAGTAGTAGCAATCAGCCCCAGCATTTT.

The CDR3 nucleotides read TGCAGTGCTAGCCCGAAAGTGGGAGGCCGGGTCGAGCAGTACTTC. Protein sequence: CSASPKVGGRVEQYF. This chain connects TRBV20-1 to TRBJ2-7, with a possible D match to TRBD2 (6 bases). The CDR3 spans 15 residues. The germline V and J ends were trimmed by 3 bases and 6 bases, with 21 bases remaining between them. Germline V CDR1 and CDR2: DFQATT, SNEGSKA (reference sequence).

A note on this clone: This may come from a read error, since a much larger clone is one base off. This chain joins TRBV7-7 and TRBJ2-3; D perhaps matches TRBD2 (5 bases). The CDR3 contains 15 residues. Germline values: CDR1 SSHAT, CDR2 FNYEAQ (reference sequence). The CDR3 nucleotides read TGTGCTAGCAGCTTAGAGGGCATGAGCACAGATACGCAGTATTTT. Its translation: CASSLEGMSTDTQYF.

In its sample, this clone was seen many times. This chain joins TRBV20-1 and TRBJ2-5, with D possibly matching TRBD2 (7 bases). Germline CDR1 and CDR2: DFQATT and SNEGSKA (reference sequence). The CDR3 is 15 residues long. Trimming left V 0 bases short and J 2 bases short, with 13 bases between. The CDR3 sequence is CSARDRKGGQETQYF. CDR3 nucleotides: TGCAGTGCTAGAGATCGTAAGGGGGGGCAAGAGACCCAGTACTTC.

The chain links TRBV20-1 to TRBJ2-7; TRBD2 aligns across 8 bases. Germline values: CDR1 DFQATT, CDR2 SNEGSKA (reference sequence). The CDR3 is made up of 13 amino acids. The CDR3 here is CRLTSGATNEQYF. DNA for the CDR3: TGCAGGCTTACTAGCGGAGCTACGAACGAGCAGTACTTC.

By share, this clone ranks as medium-sized. The J gene is TRBJ2-2, the V gene TRBV27; the match to TRBD1 covers 7 bases. This CDR3 has 14 amino acids. J was trimmed by 5 bases and V by 7 bases; bases with no gene match: 7. CDR1 is MNHEY, CDR2 SMNVEV, per germline (reference sequence). The CDR3 is CASTSDRETGELFF. CDR3 nucleotide sequence: TGTGCCAGCACATCCGACAGGGAGACCGGGGAGCTGTTTTTT.

This chain connects TRBV5-6 to TRBJ1-2; tentative D call: TRBD1 (6 bases). Trimming took 0 bases from V and 3 from J, leaving 12 bases between them. The germline V gene has CDR1 SGHDT and CDR2 YYEEEE. CDR3 length: 15 residues. CDR3 region: CASSLAHREDYGYTF. DNA for the CDR3: TGTGCCAGCAGCTTGGCGCACAGGGAGGACTATGGCTACACCTTC.

This chain joins TRBV19 and TRBJ2-7; D perhaps matches TRBD1 (5 bases). V lost 1 base to trimming and J lost 2 bases, with 9 bases between them. The CDR3 length is 14 residues. Germline CDR1 LNHDA, CDR2 SQIVND (reference sequence). The CDR3 nucleotides are TGTGCCAGTAGTATAGGACAGTTGCCCTACGAGCAGTACTTC. It is translated as CASSIGQLPYEQYF.

This clone turned up a few times. The CDR3 sequence is CASSPQGVYEQYF. In nucleotides, the CDR3 is TGTGCCAGCAGCCCCCAAGGCGTGTACGAGCAGTACTTC. J is TRBJ2-7 and V is TRBV25-1; D is ambiguous. The CDR3 extends over 13 amino acids. V lost 6 bases to trimming and J lost 4 bases, with 13 bases between them. Germline CDR1 reads MGHDK; CDR2 reads SYGVNS.

This clone was seen many times. The same CDR3 arises from other DNA sequences in this sample as well. This chain joins TRBV5-6 and TRBJ2-2; no clear D gene. Per the germline V gene, CDR1 is SGHDT and CDR2 is YYEEEE. The CDR3 extends over 14 amino acids. Trimming pared 4 bases from V and 2 bases from J, leaving 9 bases between. The CDR3 DNA sequence: TGTGCCAGCAGCATCACCCGTAACACCGGGGAGCTGTTTTTT. Translation gives CASSITRNTGELFF.